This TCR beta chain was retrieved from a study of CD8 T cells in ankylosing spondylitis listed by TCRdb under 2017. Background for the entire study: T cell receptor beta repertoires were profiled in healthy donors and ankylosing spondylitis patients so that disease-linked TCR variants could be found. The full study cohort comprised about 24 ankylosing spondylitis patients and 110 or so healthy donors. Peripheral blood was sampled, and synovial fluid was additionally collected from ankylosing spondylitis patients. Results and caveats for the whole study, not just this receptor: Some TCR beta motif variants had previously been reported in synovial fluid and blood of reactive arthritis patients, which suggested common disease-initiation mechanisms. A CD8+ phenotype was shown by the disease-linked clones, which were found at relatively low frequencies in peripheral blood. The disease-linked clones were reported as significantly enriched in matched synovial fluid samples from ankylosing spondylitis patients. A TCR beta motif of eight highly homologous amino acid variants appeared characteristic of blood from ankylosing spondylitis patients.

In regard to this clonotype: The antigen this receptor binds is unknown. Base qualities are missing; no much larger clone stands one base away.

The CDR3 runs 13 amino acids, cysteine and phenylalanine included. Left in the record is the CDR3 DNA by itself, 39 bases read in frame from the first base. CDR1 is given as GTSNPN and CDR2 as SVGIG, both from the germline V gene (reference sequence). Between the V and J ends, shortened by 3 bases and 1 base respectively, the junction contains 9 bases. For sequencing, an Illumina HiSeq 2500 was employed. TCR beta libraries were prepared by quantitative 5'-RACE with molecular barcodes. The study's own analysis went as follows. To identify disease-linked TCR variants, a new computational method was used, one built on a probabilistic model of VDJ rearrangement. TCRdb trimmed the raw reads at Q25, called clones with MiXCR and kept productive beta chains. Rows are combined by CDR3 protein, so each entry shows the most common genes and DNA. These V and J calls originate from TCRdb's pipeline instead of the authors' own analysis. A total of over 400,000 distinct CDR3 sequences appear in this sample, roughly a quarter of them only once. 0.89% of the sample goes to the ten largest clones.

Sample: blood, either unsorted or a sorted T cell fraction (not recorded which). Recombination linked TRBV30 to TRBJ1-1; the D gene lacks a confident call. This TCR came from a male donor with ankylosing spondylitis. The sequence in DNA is TGTGCCTGGAGCCTAGGTGGGAACACTGAAGCTTTCTTT. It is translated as CAWSLGGNTEAFF. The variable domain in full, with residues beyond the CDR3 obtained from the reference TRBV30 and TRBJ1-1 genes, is SQTIHQWPATLVQPVGSPLSLECTVEGTSNPNLYWYRQAAGRGLQLLFYSVGIGQISSEVPQNLSASRPQDRQFILSSKKLLLSDSGFYLCAWSLGGNTEAFFGQGTRLTVV.